The rows below give T cell receptor beta chains drawn from one sample of a study of metastatic and nonmetastatic thyroid tumors. TCRdb used MiXCR to call clones anew from the PCR reads. The data contain just over 30,000 clones, about 21% of them seen just once; the ten biggest clones take up under 25%. The sample comprised blood. These receptors all stem from a female donor with papillary thyroid cancer or a benign thyroid nodule (not recorded which). Some clones in this sample may be carry-over from other donors' samples. Both conserved end residues are part of each CDR3.

v_call	cdr3_aa
TRBV15	CATSRYGGAGDEQFF
TRBV6-2/TRBV6-3	CASSYLGLAGGSSYNEQFF
TRBV28	CASRTKREFSYNEQFF
TRBV12-3/TRBV12-4	CASSTQGRSEQYF
TRBV6-5	CASSYLGGQSRSGELFF
TRBV12-3/TRBV12-4	CASSLSLQGAFGGYTF
TRBV3-1	CASSQVTGNTEAFF
TRBV9	CASSVGGYGYTF
TRBV6-1	CASLRGDAGELFF
TRBV5-1	CASSLGQLTDTQYF
TRBV27	CASSSSGTGYGYTF
TRBV5-1	CASRQTSGGNEQYF
TRBV4-2	CASSHPSGRVGNEQFF
TRBV5-1	CASSLGTSGSTDTQYF
TRBV20-1	CSARTSGSSTDTQYF
TRBV28	CASSYDLRGVGGYTF
TRBV7-2	CASSRSVVAGNEQFF
TRBV30	CAWSSMGNGYTF
TRBV7-6	CASSPRDYNEQFF
TRBV10-1	CASSESSDTQYF
TRBV18	CASSPGPEYGYTF
TRBV11-2	CASSLLGESDEQYF
TRBV27	CARTPLGSSNQPQHF
TRBV6-6	CASSYSPGTYEQYF
TRBV5-1	CASSRQGEETQYF
TRBV2	CASSVSSGVSYEQYF
TRBV6-2/TRBV6-3	CASRLSGTGAYEQYF
TRBV28	CASTAPGLAETQYF
TRBV7-9	CASSPLEDGEAFF
TRBV5-5	CASSLTGQGPYSPLHF
TRBV6-1	CASQRYSNQPQHF
TRBV2	CASSESGTREETQYF
TRBV10-2	CATSGQANTEAFF
TRBV20-1	CSARFQGGNQPQHF
TRBV4-1	CASTSFTEAFF
TRBV9	CASSVGPGGNTIYF
TRBV2	CASREGELIGEQFF
TRBV20-1	CSASTGRGNTIYF
TRBV5-1	CASSSRRGADTQYF
TRBV28	CASSLGGRSNEQFF
TRBV6-1	CASSRNQDWVNQPQHF
TRBV9	CASSPWDTGTEAFF
TRBV10-2	CASSESNANYGYTF
TRBV6-5	CASSSGGAGTDTQYF
TRBV19	CAGTRANQPQHF
TRBV6-4	CASSDSRAPGELFF
TRBV7-3	CASSLIQGGGNEQFF
TRBV5-1	CASAPSGSLRPDTQYF
TRBV12-3/TRBV12-4	CASSLAALQGNEQFF
TRBV5-4	CASHKTGAGYEQYF
TRBV2	CASSEVASLNTEAFF
TRBV15	CATSRDTLAGGRGDTQYF
TRBV2	CASRPRPYLYEQYF
TRBV28	CASSLLYSGSYEQYF
TRBV24-1	CATSEGAGEKLFF
TRBV3-1	CASSQQGGEQYF
TRBV11-2	CASSLDLGAGETQYF
TRBV7-2	CASSSLGSYGYTF
TRBV3-1	CASSLPQTEAFF
TRBV12-3/TRBV12-4	CASSFKGHNEQFF